This TCR beta chain comes out of a study of blood T cell repertoires in COVID-19. The CDR3 sequence is 13 residues long. Looked up from germline, CDR1 is MDHEN and CDR2 is SYDVKM. After removal of 7 bases from V and 10 bases from J, the junction contained 8 bases not matched to a gene. Per the original methods: It was from reference gene primer amplification that nucleated cell counts were estimated. The method was immunoSEQ multiplex PCR; TCRdb's version includes in-frame clones alone and lacks a portion of them. V, J and clone size derive from that table, while D and trimming were established from the DNA sequence. The table lists some 110,000 clones, less than 90% of them singletons, with about 2.2% in the top ten.

This sequence originates from a young man with acute or convalescent COVID-19. J is TRBJ1-4 and V is TRBV28, with 8 bases matching TRBD1. Sequencing input: peripheral blood. The DNA for the CDR3 is TGTGCCAGCACGGACAGGGAGGATGGAAAACTGTTTTTT. It codes for CASTDREDGKLFF.